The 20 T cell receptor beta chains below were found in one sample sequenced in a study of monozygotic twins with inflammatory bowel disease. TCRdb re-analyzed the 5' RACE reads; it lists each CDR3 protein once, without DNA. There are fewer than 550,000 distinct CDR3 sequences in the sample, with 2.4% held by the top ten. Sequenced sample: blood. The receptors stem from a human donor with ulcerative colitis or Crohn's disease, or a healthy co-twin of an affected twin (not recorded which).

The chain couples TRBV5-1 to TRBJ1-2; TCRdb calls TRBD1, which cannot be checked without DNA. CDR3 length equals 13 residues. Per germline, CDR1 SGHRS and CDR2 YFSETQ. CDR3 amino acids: CASSLSRGDGYTF.

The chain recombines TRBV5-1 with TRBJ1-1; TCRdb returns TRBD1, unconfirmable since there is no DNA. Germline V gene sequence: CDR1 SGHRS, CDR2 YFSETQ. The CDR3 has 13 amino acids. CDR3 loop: CASRGGSGTEAFF.

CDR3 in amino acids: CASSSGTGLEPQHF. The chain links TRBV6-1 to TRBJ1-5; as DNA is missing, the TRBD1 call by TCRdb cannot be tested. CDR1 and CDR2 from the germline V gene are MNHNS and SASEGT. The CDR3 has 14 amino acids.

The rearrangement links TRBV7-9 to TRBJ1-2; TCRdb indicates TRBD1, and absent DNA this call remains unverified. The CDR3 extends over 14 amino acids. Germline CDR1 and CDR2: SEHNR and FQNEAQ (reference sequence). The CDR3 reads CASSFGQEGYGYTF.

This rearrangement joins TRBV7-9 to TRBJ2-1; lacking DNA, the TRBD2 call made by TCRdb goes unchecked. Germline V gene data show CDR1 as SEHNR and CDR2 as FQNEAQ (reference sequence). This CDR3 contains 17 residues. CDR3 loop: CASSDMTSGSSYNEQFF. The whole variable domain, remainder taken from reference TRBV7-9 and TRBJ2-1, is DTGVSQNPRHKITKRGQNVTFRCDPISEHNRLYWYRQTLGQGPEFLTYFQNEAQLEKSRLLSDRFSAERPKGSFSTLEIQRTEQGDSAMYLCASSDMTSGSSYNEQFFGPGTRLTVL.

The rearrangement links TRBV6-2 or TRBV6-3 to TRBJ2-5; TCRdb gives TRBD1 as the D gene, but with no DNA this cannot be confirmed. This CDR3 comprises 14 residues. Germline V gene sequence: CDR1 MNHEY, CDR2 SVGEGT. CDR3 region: CAREKGAKRETQYF.

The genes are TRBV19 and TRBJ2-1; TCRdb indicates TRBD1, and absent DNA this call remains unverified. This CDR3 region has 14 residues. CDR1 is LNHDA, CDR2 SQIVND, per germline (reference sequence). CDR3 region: CASSRGVSYNEQFF.

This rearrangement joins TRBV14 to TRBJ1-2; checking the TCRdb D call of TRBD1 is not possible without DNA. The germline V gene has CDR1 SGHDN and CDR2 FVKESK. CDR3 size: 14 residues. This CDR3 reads CASSQDDRGYGYTF.

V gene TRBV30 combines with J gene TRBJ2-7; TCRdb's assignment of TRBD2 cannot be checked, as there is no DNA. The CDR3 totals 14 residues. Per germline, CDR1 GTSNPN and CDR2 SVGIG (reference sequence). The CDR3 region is CAWSFSRGGFEQYF. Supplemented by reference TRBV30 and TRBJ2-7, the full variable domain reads SQTIHQWPATLVQPVGSPLSLECTVEGTSNPNLYWYRQAAGRGLQLLFYSVGIGQISSEVPQNLSASRPQDRQFILSSKKLLLSDSGFYLCAWSFSRGGFEQYFGPGTRLTVT.

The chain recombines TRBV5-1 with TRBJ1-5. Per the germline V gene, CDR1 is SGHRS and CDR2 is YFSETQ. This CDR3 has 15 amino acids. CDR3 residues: CASSLAGFSNQPQHF.

CDR3 loop: CSARDPDEQYF. V is TRBV20-1 and J is TRBJ2-7. Germline V gene sequence: CDR1 DFQATT, CDR2 SNEGSKA (reference sequence). This CDR3 contains 11 residues.

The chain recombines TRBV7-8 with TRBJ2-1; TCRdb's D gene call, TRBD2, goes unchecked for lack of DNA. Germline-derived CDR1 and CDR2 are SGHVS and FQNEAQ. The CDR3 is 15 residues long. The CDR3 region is CASSLLANLGNEQFF.

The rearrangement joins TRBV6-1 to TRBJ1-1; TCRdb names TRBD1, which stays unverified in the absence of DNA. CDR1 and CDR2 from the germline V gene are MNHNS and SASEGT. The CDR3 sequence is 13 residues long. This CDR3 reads CASSERGGAEAFF.

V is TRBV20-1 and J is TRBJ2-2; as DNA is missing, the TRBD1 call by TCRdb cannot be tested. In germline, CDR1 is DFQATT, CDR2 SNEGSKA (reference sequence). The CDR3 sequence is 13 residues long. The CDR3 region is CSALQDSTGELFF.

This CDR3 reads CASSFYGTHEKLFF. The chain is built from TRBV5-4 and TRBJ1-4; TCRdb's assignment of TRBD1 cannot be checked, as there is no DNA. Germline-derived CDR1 and CDR2 are SGHNT and YYREEE (reference sequence). The CDR3 length is 14 residues.

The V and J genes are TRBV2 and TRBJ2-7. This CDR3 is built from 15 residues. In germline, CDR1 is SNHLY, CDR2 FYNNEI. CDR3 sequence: CASSDWTESSYEQYF.

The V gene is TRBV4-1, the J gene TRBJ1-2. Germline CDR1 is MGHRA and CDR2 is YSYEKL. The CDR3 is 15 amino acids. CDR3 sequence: CASSQGPVTNYGYTF.

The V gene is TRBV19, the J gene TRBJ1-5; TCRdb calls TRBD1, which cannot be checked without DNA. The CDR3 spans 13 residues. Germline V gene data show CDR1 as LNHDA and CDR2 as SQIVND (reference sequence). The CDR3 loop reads CASSIDPTGTQHF.

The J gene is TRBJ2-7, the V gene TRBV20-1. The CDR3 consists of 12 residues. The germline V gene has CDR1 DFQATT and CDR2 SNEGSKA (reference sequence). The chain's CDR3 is CSAGEGPYEQYF.

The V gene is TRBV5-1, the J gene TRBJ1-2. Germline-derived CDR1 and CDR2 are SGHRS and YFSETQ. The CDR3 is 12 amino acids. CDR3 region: CASSLEGGGYTF.